This TCR beta chain emerged from a study of blood T cell repertoires in COVID-19. Trimming removed 5 bases from V and 0 bases from J, with 11 bases in between. The V gene's germline CDR1 is MNHNS and CDR2 SASEGT. CDR3 size: 14 residues. The table came from immunoSEQ multiplex PCR; TCRdb's copy has only in-frame clones and leaves some out. Found here are about 270,000 clones, about 88% of them singletons; the top ten hold approximately 3%. The chain carries TRBV6-1 and TRBJ2-7; possible D gene TRBD1, 6 bases. The specimen was PBMCs or T cells enriched from blood (not recorded which). The sequence was collected from a woman aged 50 to 65 who had recovered from COVID-19. The CDR3 protein is CASSRQVSSYEQYF. The CDR3 coding sequence is TGTGCCAGCAGTAGACAGGTTAGCTCCTACGAGCAGTACTTC.